This T cell receptor (beta chain) was retrieved from a study of shared clonotypes between healthy human individuals. The CDR3 is 14 residues long. Per germline, CDR1 LNHDA and CDR2 SQIVND (reference sequence). The ends were cut back, 3 bases at V and 7 bases at J, with 15 bases in the middle. Repertoires were generated with immunoSEQ multiplex PCR, while TCRdb's copy carries only in-frame clones and drops some. In the table there are about 1.1 million clones, about 80% of which are singletons. The CD4+ fraction was divided into a CD45RA+ naive subset and a CD45RA-negative memory subset. This clonotype originated in a man younger than 35 in good health. Some clones in this sample may be carry-over from other donors' samples. Sequences were obtained from memory CD4+ T cells from PBMCs. The subset was: CD45RA-negative fraction. This chain joins TRBV19 and TRBJ2-5, with a possible D match to TRBD1 (6 bases). Written as DNA, the CDR3 is TGTGCCAGTAGTATTGGGGGCGGCTCGTGGACCCAGTACTTC. As protein: CASSIGGGSWTQYF.